The 17 T cell receptor beta chains given below trace back to one sample, sequenced in a study of regulatory T cells in long-lasting Graves disease (dated by TCRdb to about 2021). Libraries were prepared through multiplex PCR. The instrument was an Illumina HiSeq 4000. To build TCR beta libraries, CDR3 regions were amplified by Arm-PCR using iRepertoire HTBI primers. TCRdb reanalyzed the raw reads on its own, using fastp at Q25 for trimming and MiXCR for clone calling, and kept in-frame beta chains. Each entry merges the rows of one CDR3 protein and shows their most common DNA and genes. The sample data list about 350,000 distinct CDR3 sequences, and 15% to 20% of these were observed just once. The ten largest clones add up to 25% to 30% of the sample. The time point label corresponds to: newly diagnosed GD, antithyroid drugs for less than 3 months. For both TCR sequencing and RNA sequencing, RNA was extracted from PBMCs in TRIzol.

In addition, the sample was reused for a study of T cells in Graves' hyperthyroidism and ophthalmopathy.

Sequenced here: peripheral blood mononuclear cells (PBMCs), sampled at new diagnosis, from a patient treated with antithyroid drugs. Receptors originate from a man between 35 and 55 years old with Graves disease. Donor details come from another sample of the same person, matched by shared clones.

This clonotype was found many times. The chain couples TRBV20-1 to TRBJ2-3; D possibly corresponds to TRBD2 (5 bases). The germline gives CDR1 DFQATT, CDR2 SNEGSKA (reference sequence). CDR3 size: 14 residues. CDR3 nucleotides: TGCAGCGAGATCGGGGTCCACAGCACAGATACGCAGTATTTT. Encoded protein: CSEIGVHSTDTQYF.

The rearrangement uses TRBV27 and TRBJ2-3, with 11 bases lining up with TRBD2. CDR1 MNHEY and CDR2 SMNVEV come from the germline V gene (reference sequence). The V and J ends lost 5 bases and 7 bases, in that order; junction bases with no gene match: 14. This CDR3 region has 17 residues. The CDR3 DNA is TGTGCCAGCAGTACTAGACTAGCGGGGACCCGCATGAATACGCAGTATTTT. It is translated as CASSTRLAGTRMNTQYF.

This clonotype came up many times. The genes are TRBV20-1 and TRBJ2-6; tentatively, D is TRBD1 or TRBD2 (5 bases each). Trimming took off 5 bases at V and 4 bases at J, with 12 bases between the two ends. CDR3 size: 14 residues. The germline V gene has CDR1 DFQATT and CDR2 SNEGSKA (reference sequence). CDR3 bases: TGCAGTGCTGACGGGGCCTCCGGGGCCAACGTCCTGACTTTC. Amino acid sequence: CSADGASGANVLTF.

This clonotype was counted ten times or more. CDR3 bases: TGCAGCGTCAGACCGGGACAGCGCCTCTACGAGCAGTACTTC. Its translation: CSVRPGQRLYEQYF. This chain joins TRBV29-1 and TRBJ2-7; TRBD1 agrees at 7 bases. CDR1 SQVTM and CDR2 ANQGSEA come from the germline V gene. This CDR3 has 14 amino acids. Losses at the gene ends were 6 bases for V and 3 bases for J; bases not matched to a gene: 11.

This chain uses TRBV20-1 with TRBJ2-1; D call uncertain. Germline assignment: CDR1 DFQATT and CDR2 SNEGSKA (reference sequence). There are 14 residues in the CDR3. Between the trimmed V and J ends, which lost 6 bases and 9 bases, there was a span of 21 bases. CDR3 protein: CSANGVLVLAEQFF. The CDR3 DNA reads as TGCAGTGCCAACGGAGTGCTAGTTCTGGCTGAGCAGTTCTTC.

The count of this clonotype is one. The gene calls are TRBV12-3 or TRBV12-4 and TRBJ2-4, with D perhaps matching TRBD2 (5 bases). V shed 1 base and J shed 1 base, with 8 bases lying between them. The CDR3 runs to 15 residues. The CDR3: CASSLDPGAKNIQYF. CDR3 DNA: TGTGCCAGCAGTTTAGACCCGGGGGCCAAAAACATTCAGTACTTC.

This clonotype was counted between two and nine times. This chain uses TRBV20-1 with TRBJ2-3; TRBD2 aligns across 12 bases. The germline gives CDR1 DFQATT, CDR2 SNEGSKA (reference sequence). The CDR3 spans 17 residues. With V trimmed by 2 bases and J by 2 bases, 8 bases remained unmatched. In nucleotides, the CDR3 is TGCAGTGCTAGAAAACTAGCGGGGGGCTCTACCACAGATACGCAGTATTTT. Its protein is CSARKLAGGSTTDTQYF.

This clonotype was picked up a small number of times. This chain connects TRBV7-3 to TRBJ2-1, with 9 positions matching TRBD2. In germline, CDR1 is SGHTA, CDR2 FQGTGA. The CDR3 loop spans 19 amino acids. V dropped 5 bases and J dropped 0; count of bases not matched to a gene: 14. CDR3 amino acids: CASSQVASGESSSYNEQFF. CDR3 coding DNA: TGTGCCAGCAGCCAAGTGGCTAGCGGGGAGTCAAGCTCCTACAATGAGCAGTTCTTC.

This clonotype occurred many times. The rearrangement joins TRBV28 to TRBJ1-4; D not certain. Trimming took 3 bases from V and 4 from J, leaving 6 bases between them. Germline CDR1 reads MDHEN; CDR2 reads SYDVKM. The CDR3 runs to 13 residues. This CDR3 reads CASSFRNNEKLFF. The CDR3 region has the DNA TGTGCCAGCAGTTTTAGGAATAATGAAAAACTGTTTTTT.

This clonotype was observed many times. This rearrangement joins TRBV24-1 to TRBJ1-5, with 8 bases that match TRBD1. The CDR3 is 17 residues long. CDR1 KGHDR and CDR2 SFDVKD come from the germline V gene. The V and J ends lost 12 bases and 2 bases, in that order; junction bases with no gene match: 17. This CDR3 reads CAAEGTGRAYGNQPQHF. The CDR3 nucleotides are TGTGCCGCAGAAGGGACAGGACGGGCATATGGCAATCAGCCCCAGCATTTT.

The CDR3 region has the DNA TGTGCCAGCAGCTTACAGGGCATGAATTCACCCCTCCACTTT. Its translation is CASSLQGMNSPLHF. This chain uses TRBV13 with TRBJ1-6; D is perhaps TRBD1 (5 bases). V was pared by 2 bases and J by 7 bases, with 9 bases between. The CDR3 has 14 residues. The germline V gene encodes CDR1 PRHDT and CDR2 FYEKMQ (reference sequence).

The table lists this clonotype with many counts. The chain carries TRBV5-1 and TRBJ1-6; 7 bases align to TRBD1. The CDR3 covers 15 residues. Germline V gene data show CDR1 as SGHRS and CDR2 as YFSETQ. Unmatched junction bases numbered 4, after V lost 0 bases and J lost 7 bases. CDR3 loop: CASSLDGTANSPLHF. As DNA, the CDR3 is TGCGCCAGCAGCTTGGACGGGACAGCCAATTCACCCCTCCACTTT.

In its sample, this clonotype was seen many times. The chain has TRBV2 and TRBJ2-3, with 7 bases that match TRBD2. Trimming at V came to 9 bases and at J to 5 bases, leaving 11 bases not matched to a gene. The V gene's germline CDR1 is SNHLY and CDR2 FYNNEI. The CDR3 extends over 14 amino acids. This chain's CDR3 is CASLWGGPGDTQYF. The CDR3 DNA sequence: TGTGCCAGTCTCTGGGGGGGTCCAGGAGATACGCAGTATTTT.

This clonotype was found many times. The chain employs TRBV20-1 and TRBJ2-3, with a tentative D call TRBD2 (5 bases). Trimming shortened V by 7 bases and J by 4 bases, and 15 bases separated the two germline ends. In germline, CDR1 is DFQATT, CDR2 SNEGSKA (reference sequence). The CDR3 length is 13 residues. The DNA of the CDR3 is TGCAGTGGCGAGGGTCGAAGGGCAGATACGCAGTATTTT. Translated, it gives CSGEGRRADTQYF.

This clonotype was observed a few times. This CDR3 reads CASSLRYTGQGEQFF. DNA for the CDR3: TGTGCCAGCAGCTTAAGGTATACGGGGCAGGGTGAGCAGTTCTTC. The chain couples TRBV7-2 to TRBJ2-1, with D perhaps given as TRBD1 or TRBD2 (5 bases each). The CDR3 runs to 15 residues. The V gene's germline CDR1 is SGHTA and CDR2 FQGNSA. Trimming cost V 2 bases and J 9 bases, with 17 bases left between them.

The CDR3 sequence: CAIRERGYTDTQYF. CDR3 DNA: TGTGCCATCAGGGAGAGGGGCTACACAGATACGCAGTATTTT. The genes are TRBV28 and TRBJ2-3; the D call may be TRBD1 or TRBD2 (5 bases each). V lost 10 bases and J 2 bases, leaving 16 bases between the germline ends. Germline V lookup: CDR1 MDHEN, CDR2 SYDVKM. This CDR3 is 14 amino acids long.

With respect to this clonotype: A much larger clone is a single base away; this may be a read error. This chain joins TRBV2 and TRBJ1-2; perhaps TRBD1 as D (6 bases). Deletions cut 6 bases from V and 0 bases from J, with 14 bases between. This CDR3 is 15 amino acids long. Germline V gene sequence: CDR1 SNHLY, CDR2 FYNNEI. CDR3 sequence: CASRLRDIPNYGYTF. For the CDR3, the DNA is TGTGCCAGCAGGTTACGGGACATCCCTAACTATGGCTACACCTTC.